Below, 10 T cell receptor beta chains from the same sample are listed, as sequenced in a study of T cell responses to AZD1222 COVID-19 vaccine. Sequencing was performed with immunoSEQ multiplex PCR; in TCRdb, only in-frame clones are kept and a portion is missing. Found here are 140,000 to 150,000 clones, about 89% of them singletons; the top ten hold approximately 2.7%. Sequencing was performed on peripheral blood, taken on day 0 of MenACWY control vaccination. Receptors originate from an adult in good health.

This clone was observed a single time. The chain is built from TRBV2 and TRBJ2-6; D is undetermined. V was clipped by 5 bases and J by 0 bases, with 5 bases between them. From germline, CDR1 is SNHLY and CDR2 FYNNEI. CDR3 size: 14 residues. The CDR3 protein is CASSPSSGANVLTF. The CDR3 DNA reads TGTGCCAGCAGTCCCAGCTCTGGGGCCAACGTCCTGACTTTC.

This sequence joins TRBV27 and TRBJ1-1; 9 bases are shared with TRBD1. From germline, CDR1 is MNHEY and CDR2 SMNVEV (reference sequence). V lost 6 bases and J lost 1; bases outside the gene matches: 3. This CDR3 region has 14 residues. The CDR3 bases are TGTGCCAGCAGAACAGGGGGCCCGAACACTGAAGCTTTCTTT. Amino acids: CASRTGGPNTEAFF.

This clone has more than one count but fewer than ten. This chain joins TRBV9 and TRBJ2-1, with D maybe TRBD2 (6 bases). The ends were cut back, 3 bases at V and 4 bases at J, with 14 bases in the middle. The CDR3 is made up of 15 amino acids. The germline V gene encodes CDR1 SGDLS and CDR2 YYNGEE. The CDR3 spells CASSEGGTEYNEQFF. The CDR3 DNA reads TGTGCCAGCAGCGAGGGCGGGACGGAATACAATGAGCAGTTCTTC.

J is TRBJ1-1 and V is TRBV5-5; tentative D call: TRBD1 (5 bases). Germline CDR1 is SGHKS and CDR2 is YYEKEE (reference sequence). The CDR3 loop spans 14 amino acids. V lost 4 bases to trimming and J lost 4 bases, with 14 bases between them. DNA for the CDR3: TGTGCCAGCAGCGAGGGGTGGGGAGGCACTGAAGCTTTCTTT. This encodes CASSEGWGGTEAFF.

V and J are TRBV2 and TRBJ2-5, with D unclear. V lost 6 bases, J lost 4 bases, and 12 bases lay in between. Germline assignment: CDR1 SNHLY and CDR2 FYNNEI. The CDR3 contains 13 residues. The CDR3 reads CASSLLGPETQYF. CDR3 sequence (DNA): TGTGCCAGCAGCCTTTTGGGCCCAGAGACCCAGTACTTC. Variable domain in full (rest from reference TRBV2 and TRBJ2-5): EPEVTQTPSHQVTQMGQEVILRCVPISNHLYFYWYRQILGQKVEFLVSFYNNEISEKSEIFDDQFSVERPDGSNFTLKIRSTKLEDSAMYFCASSLLGPETQYFGPGTRLLVL.

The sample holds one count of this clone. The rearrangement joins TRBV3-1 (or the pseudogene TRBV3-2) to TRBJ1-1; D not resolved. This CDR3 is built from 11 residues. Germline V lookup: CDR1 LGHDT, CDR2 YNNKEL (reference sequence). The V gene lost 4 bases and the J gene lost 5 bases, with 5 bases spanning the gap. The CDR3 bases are TGTGCCAGCAGCCTAAGTACTGAAGCTTTCTTT. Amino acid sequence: CASSLSTEAFF.

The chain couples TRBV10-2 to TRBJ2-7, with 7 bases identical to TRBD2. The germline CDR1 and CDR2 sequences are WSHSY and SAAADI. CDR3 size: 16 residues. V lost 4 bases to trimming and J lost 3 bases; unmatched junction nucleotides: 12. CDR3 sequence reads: CASSGGGLQNYYEQYF. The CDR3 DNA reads TGCGCCAGCAGTGGGGGGGGACTACAAAATTACTACGAGCAGTACTTC.

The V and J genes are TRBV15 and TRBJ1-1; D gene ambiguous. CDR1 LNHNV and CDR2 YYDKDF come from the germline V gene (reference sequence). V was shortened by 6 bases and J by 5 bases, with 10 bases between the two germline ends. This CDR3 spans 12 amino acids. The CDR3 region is CATREDGTEAFF. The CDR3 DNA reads TGTGCCACCAGAGAGGACGGGACTGAAGCTTTCTTT.

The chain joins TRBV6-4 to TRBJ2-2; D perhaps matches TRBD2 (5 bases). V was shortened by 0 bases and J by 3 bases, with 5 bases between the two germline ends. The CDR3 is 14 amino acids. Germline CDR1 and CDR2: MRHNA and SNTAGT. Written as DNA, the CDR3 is TGTGCCAGCAGTGACTCGAGGGACACCGGGGAGCTGTTTTTT. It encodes CASSDSRDTGELFF.

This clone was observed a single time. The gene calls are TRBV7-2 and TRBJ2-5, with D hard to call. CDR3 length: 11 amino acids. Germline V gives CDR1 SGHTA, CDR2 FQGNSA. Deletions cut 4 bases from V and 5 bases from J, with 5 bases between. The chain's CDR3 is CASSSFETQYF. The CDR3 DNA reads TGTGCCAGCAGCTCCTTTGAGACCCAGTACTTC.